Presented here are 10 T cell receptor beta chains from one specimen sequenced in a study of blood T cells in healthy people across ages. Using a J-beta primer mix together with a sample-barcoded 5' primer, a second PCR was run for roughly 6 to 12 cycles. MiXCR, run by TCRdb on the 5' RACE reads, gives a single entry per CDR3 protein. Of over 450,000 distinct CDR3 sequences listed, around 24% are singletons. This same sample was also taken into another study, of T cells of mothers and their children.

Input material: blood. The receptors were sampled from a boy younger than 18 in good health.

This clonotype occurred a few times. V gene TRBV21-1 combines with J gene TRBJ2-1; the table's D call, TRBD2, was not checked against the DNA. TRBV21-1 is given as a pseudogene. The CDR3 length is 20 residues. The CDR3 loop reads CASSKVPGTSGRASYNEQFF. The CDR3 DNA reads as TGTGCCAGCAGCAAAGTCCCCGGGACTAGCGGGAGGGCGTCCTACAATGAGCAGTTCTTC.

This clonotype turned up a few times. V and J are TRBV25-1 and TRBJ2-7, with 9 bases identical to TRBD1. CDR1 is MGHDK, CDR2 SYGVNS, per germline. The trim removed 4 bases at V and 4 bases at J, leaving 8 bases unmatched. This CDR3 comprises 15 residues. This CDR3 reads CASSVGTGSGYEQYF. CDR3 sequence (DNA): TGTGCCAGCAGTGTCGGGACAGGGAGTGGATACGAGCAGTACTTC.

The chain has TRBV7-9 and TRBJ2-2, with a weak D call TRBD1 (7 bases). CDR3 length: 14 amino acids. Trimming stripped 3 bases from V and 9 bases from J, with 14 bases between. Germline lookup yields CDR1 SEHNR and CDR2 FQNEAQ (reference sequence). The CDR3 loop is CASSFQGGDRELFF. The DNA of the CDR3 is TGTGCCAGCAGCTTCCAGGGGGGCGACCGGGAGCTGTTTTTT.

Concerning this clonotype itself: One end of the junction varies from germline; a read error may be responsible. V is TRBV19 and J is TRBJ2-7; tentative D call: TRBD2 (7 bases). This CDR3 contains 13 residues. Per germline, CDR1 LNHDA and CDR2 SQIVND (reference sequence). In nucleotides, the CDR3 is TGCGCCAGTAGTATTATGGGGGGGCGCGAGCAGTACTTC. This encodes CASSIMGGREQYF.

Regarding this clonotype: Germline and junction disagree at one end, which may indicate a read error. The V call is TRBV6-5, the J call TRBJ2-7; D is unresolved. Germline V gene lookup returns CDR1 MNHEY and CDR2 SVGAGI. The CDR3 runs to 14 residues. CDR3 nucleotides: TGTGCCGGCAGTTATGCAGCCTCCCACTACGAGCAGTACTTC. Amino acid sequence: CAGSYAASHYEQYF.

CDR3 nucleotide sequence: TGCGCCAGCAGCCAAGACAGGGGGCGCTGGACCGGGGAGCTGTTTTTT. As protein: CASSQDRGRWTGELFF. The chain combines TRBV4-3 with TRBJ2-2; 8 nucleotides match TRBD1. The CDR3 loop spans 16 amino acids. The germline CDR1 and CDR2 sequences are LGHNA and YSLEER. The V segment lost 0 bases and the J segment 5 bases; nucleotides outside the gene matches: 5.

This clonotype has only a few counts. The chain joins TRBV5-1 to TRBJ2-3; 8 bases fit TRBD1. The germline V gene encodes CDR1 SGHRS and CDR2 YFSETQ. This CDR3 has 18 amino acids. Trimming removed 3 bases from V and 0 bases from J; junction bases left unmatched: 12. The CDR3 protein is CASSWDRRAGASTDTQYF. The CDR3 DNA follows: TGCGCCAGCAGCTGGGACAGGCGGGCCGGGGCTAGCACAGATACGCAGTATTTT.

V and J are TRBV12-3 or TRBV12-4 and TRBJ1-2; D might be TRBD1 (5 bases). CDR3 length: 14 residues. V was trimmed by 6 bases and J by 3 bases, leaving 14 bases between them. CDR3 residues: CASSLGGVDYGYTF. CDR3 nucleotides: TGTGCCAGCAGCTTGGGGGGGGTGGACTATGGCTACACCTTC.

The chain couples TRBV6-2 or TRBV6-3 to TRBJ2-5, with 7 bases identical to TRBD2. Germline V gives CDR1 MNHEY, CDR2 SVGEGT. The CDR3 runs to 13 residues. V lost 6 bases and J lost 3; bases outside the gene matches: 4. CDR3 protein: CASRRGTEETQYF. The CDR3 coding sequence is TGTGCCAGCAGGCGGGGGACCGAAGAGACCCAGTACTTC.

This clonotype was observed a few times. The gene calls are TRBV7-8 and TRBJ1-3; a weak D match, TRBD1 (6 bases). CDR3 length: 17 amino acids. Germline loops: CDR1 SGHVS, CDR2 FQNEAQ. Trimming took 5 bases from V and 3 from J, leaving 20 bases between them. As DNA, the CDR3 is TGTGCCAGCAGCCCACCCGGGGGGCTGCCTAATGGAAACACCATATATTTT. Translation gives CASSPPGGLPNGNTIYF.